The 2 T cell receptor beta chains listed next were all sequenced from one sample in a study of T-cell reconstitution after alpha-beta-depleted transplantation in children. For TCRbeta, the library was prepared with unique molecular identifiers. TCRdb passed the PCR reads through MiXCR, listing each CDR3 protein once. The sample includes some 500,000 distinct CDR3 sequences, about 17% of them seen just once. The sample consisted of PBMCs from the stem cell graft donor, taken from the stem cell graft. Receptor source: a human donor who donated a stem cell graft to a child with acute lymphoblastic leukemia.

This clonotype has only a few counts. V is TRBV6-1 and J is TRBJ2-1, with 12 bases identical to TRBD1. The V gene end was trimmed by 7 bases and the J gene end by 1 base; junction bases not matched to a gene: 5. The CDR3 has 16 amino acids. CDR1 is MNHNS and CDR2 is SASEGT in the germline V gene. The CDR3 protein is CASTLGQGASYNEQFF. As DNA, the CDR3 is TGTGCCAGCACCTTGGGACAGGGGGCATCCTACAATGAGCAGTTCTTC.

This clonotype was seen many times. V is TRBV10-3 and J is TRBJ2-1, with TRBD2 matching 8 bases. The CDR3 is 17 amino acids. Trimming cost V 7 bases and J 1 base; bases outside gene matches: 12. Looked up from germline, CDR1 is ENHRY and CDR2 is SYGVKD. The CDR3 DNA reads TGTGCCATCAAAGCGGGACTAGGGCCTTTTTCCTACAATGAGCAGTTCTTC. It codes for CAIKAGLGPFSYNEQFF.